These 18 T cell receptor beta chains came from one sample sequenced in a study of cytomegalovirus exposure and HLA in healthy donors. Researchers ran the PCR with 60 Vbeta and 13 Jbeta primers. Libraries were prepared by immunoSEQ multiplex PCR; TCRdb keeps only in-frame clonotypes and omits some of them. The sample yields 90,000 or so clones, over 75% seen once. The sequencing sample was made of PBMCs. The origin of the receptors is a boy between 10 and 17 years old in good health and CMV-seronegative.

The rearrangement joins TRBV6-1 to TRBJ1-1; D is undetermined. Germline V CDR1 and CDR2: MNHNS, SASEGT. The V gene lost 3 bases and the J gene lost 5 bases, with 7 bases spanning the gap. This CDR3 comprises 12 residues. The CDR3 bases are TGTGCCAGCAGTGATGAACTGACTGAAGCTTTCTTT. This gives the protein CASSDELTEAFF.

The rearrangement links TRBV7-6 to TRBJ2-1, with D perhaps TRBD1 (5 bases). Trimming stripped 2 bases from V and 5 bases from J, with 7 bases between. Germline V lookup: CDR1 SGHVS, CDR2 FNYEAQ. The CDR3 consists of 13 residues. CDR3 bases: TGTGCCAGCAGCTTACTAGGGGACAATGAGCAGTTCTTC. It specifies CASSLLGDNEQFF.

This sequence joins TRBV10-2 and TRBJ2-2; D uncertain. CDR1 is WSHSY and CDR2 is SAAADI in the germline V gene. There are 12 residues in the CDR3. V lost 7 bases and J 2 bases, leaving 5 bases between the germline ends. CDR3 DNA: TGCGCCAGCAAACATAACACCGGGGAGCTGTTTTTT. This gives the protein CASKHNTGELFF.

This chain uses TRBV9 with TRBJ2-1; 9 bases are a match to TRBD2. Looked up from germline, CDR1 is SGDLS and CDR2 is YYNGEE. The CDR3 is made up of 13 amino acids. J gave up 10 bases and V 7 bases, and 9 bases lay outside the gene matches. CDR3 bases: TGTGCCAGCGAAGGCGGGGGGGCAGAGGAGCAGTTCTTC. This codes for CASEGGGAEEQFF.

This clone was picked up one time. V is TRBV7-8 and J is TRBJ2-5, with 9 positions matching TRBD2. There are 19 residues in the CDR3. Germline V gene lookup returns CDR1 SGHVS and CDR2 FQNEAQ. The J segment lost 2 bases and the V segment lost 5 bases, leaving 18 bases of the junction unmatched. The CDR3 loop reads CASSQRLRAGGKLQETQYF. DNA for the CDR3: TGTGCCAGCAGCCAACGCTTACGAGCGGGAGGAAAACTTCAAGAGACCCAGTACTTC.

The genes are TRBV28 and TRBJ2-1; possibly TRBD1 for D (6 bases). This CDR3 is 15 amino acids long. CDR1 is MDHEN, CDR2 SYDVKM, per germline. V dropped 5 bases and J dropped 0 bases, with 11 bases sitting between them. CDR3 in DNA: TGTGCCAGCAGTGTGACAGGATACTCCTACAATGAGCAGTTCTTC. It specifies CASSVTGYSYNEQFF. The entire variable domain, with the rest obtained from reference TRBV28 and TRBJ2-1, is as follows: DVKVTQSSRYLVKRTGEKVFLECVQDMDHENMFWYRQDPGLGLRLIYFSYDVKMKEKGDIPEGYSVSREKKERFSLILESASTNQTSMYLCASSVTGYSYNEQFFGPGTRLTVL.

CDR3 in amino acids: CASSADSNSPLHF. Here the CDR3 DNA reads TGTGCCAGCAGCGCGGACAGTAATTCACCCCTCCACTTT. The rearrangement links TRBV11-2 to TRBJ1-6; TRBD1 is a possible D gene (6 bases). Trimming stripped 5 bases from V and 6 bases from J, with 8 bases between. CDR1 SGHAT and CDR2 FQNNGV come from the germline V gene. The CDR3 consists of 13 residues.

The V gene is TRBV28, the J gene TRBJ1-2; 8 bases agree with TRBD1. The CDR3 length is 14 residues. The germline gives CDR1 MDHEN, CDR2 SYDVKM. Germline trimming cut 0 bases from V and 6 bases from J; bases unmatched to any gene: 3. The CDR3 region is CASSLWTGVNGYTF. CDR3 DNA sequence: TGTGCCAGCAGTTTATGGACAGGGGTGAATGGCTACACCTTC.

The CDR3 loop reads CACQGSHGNTIYF. CDR3 DNA: TGTGCCTGTCAGGGCAGTCATGGAAACACCATATATTTT. This chain uses TRBV30 with TRBJ1-3, with a weak D call TRBD1 (5 bases). The CDR3 has 13 residues. CDR1 and CDR2 (germline): GTSNPN, SVGIG (reference sequence). V lost 6 bases, J lost 3 bases, and 12 bases lay in between.

The chain employs TRBV7-2 and TRBJ2-7; TRBD1 is a possible D gene (5 bases). There are 15 residues in the CDR3. Trimming removed 4 bases from V and 3 bases from J, with 16 bases in between. Germline lookup yields CDR1 SGHTA and CDR2 FQGNSA. CDR3 nucleotides: TGTGCCAGCAGCTCGCTGAGGACATTGAGCTACGAGCAGTACTTC. The encoded protein is CASSSLRTLSYEQYF.

The chain employs TRBV7-2 and TRBJ1-2, with TRBD1 as a possible D gene (5 bases). The CDR3 runs 17 residues. Trimming removed 3 bases from V and 3 bases from J, with 20 bases in between. Germline V CDR1 and CDR2: SGHTA, FQGNSA. In DNA, the CDR3 is TGTGCCAGCAGCTTCCGGACTACGGGGCGAGTTGACTATGGCTACACCTTC. Translating gives CASSFRTTGRVDYGYTF.

This clone was detected a few times. The chain is built from TRBV25-1 and TRBJ2-7; 11 bases match TRBD2. CDR3 length: 14 amino acids. Germline V gene data show CDR1 as MGHDK and CDR2 as SYGVNS. Trimming cost V 6 bases and J 1 base; bases outside gene matches: 2. CDR3 in amino acids: CASRPSGRSYEQYF. The CDR3 coding sequence is TGTGCCAGCAGACCTAGCGGGAGGTCCTACGAGCAGTACTTC.

The genes are TRBV2 and TRBJ2-1; 8 nucleotides align to TRBD2. V gave up 7 bases and J gave up 7 bases; unmatched junction bases: 12. CDR1 and CDR2 (germline): SNHLY, FYNNEI. CDR3 length: 15 residues. This CDR3 is CASIPAAGVQNEQFF. The CDR3 DNA reads as TGTGCCAGCATCCCCGCAGCGGGGGTTCAAAATGAGCAGTTCTTC.

This clone was seen only once. The chain employs TRBV5-4 and TRBJ1-1; D remains unclear. Germline values: CDR1 SGHNT, CDR2 YYREEE (reference sequence). This CDR3 comprises 15 residues. Deletions cut 6 bases from V and 3 bases from J, with 18 bases between. Written as DNA, the CDR3 is TGTGCCAGCACCGTTTGGAGGGTTGCGGACACTGAAGCTTTCTTT. It codes for CASTVWRVADTEAFF.

The genes are TRBV28 and TRBJ2-1; TRBD2 might be the D (5 bases). Germline V gene lookup returns CDR1 MDHEN and CDR2 SYDVKM. The CDR3 length is 15 residues. Trimming shortened V by 3 bases and J by 8 bases, and 17 bases separated the two germline ends. Written as DNA, the CDR3 is TGTGCCAGCAGTTTCCCCAAGGAGAGGAGGCATGAGCAGTTCTTC. Its translation: CASSFPKERRHEQFF.

The count of this clone is one. The chain uses TRBV7-2 and TRBJ2-7; 9 positions agree with TRBD2. V dropped 4 bases and J dropped 5; count of bases not matched to a gene: 6. The CDR3 totals 14 residues. The germline CDR1 and CDR2 sequences are SGHTA and FQGNSA. CDR3 bases: TGTGCCAGCAGCTCCCTAGCGGGGAAGAACGAGCAGTACTTC. It translates to CASSSLAGKNEQYF.

This clone came up once. The chain links TRBV25-1 to TRBJ2-5; 13 positions agree with TRBD2. The CDR3 is 14 residues long. Germline lookup yields CDR1 MGHDK and CDR2 SYGVNS. The trim removed 7 bases at V and 5 bases at J, leaving 4 bases unmatched. CDR3 DNA: TGTGCCAGCATGGGACTAGCGGGGCGGGAGACCCAGTACTTC. This gives the protein CASMGLAGRETQYF.

The chain couples TRBV6-1 to TRBJ2-1, with 7 nucleotides matching TRBD2. The germline V gene encodes CDR1 MNHNS and CDR2 SASEGT. The CDR3 extends over 15 amino acids. Trimming at V came to 6 bases and at J to 4 bases, leaving 9 bases not matched to a gene. DNA for the CDR3: TGTGCCAGCAGGCGCGGGGGACCACAATACAATGAGCAGTTCTTC. It specifies CASRRGGPQYNEQFF.